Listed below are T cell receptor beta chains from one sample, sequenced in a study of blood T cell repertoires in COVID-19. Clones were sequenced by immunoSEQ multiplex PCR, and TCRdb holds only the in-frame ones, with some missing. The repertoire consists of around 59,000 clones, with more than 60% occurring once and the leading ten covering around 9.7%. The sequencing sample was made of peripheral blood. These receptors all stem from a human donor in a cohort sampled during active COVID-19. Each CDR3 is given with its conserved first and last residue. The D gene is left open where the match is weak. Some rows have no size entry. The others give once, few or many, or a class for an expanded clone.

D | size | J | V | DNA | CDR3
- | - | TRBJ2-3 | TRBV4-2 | TGTGCCAGCATGCCCGGGATGGGGACAGATACGCAGTATTTT | CASMPGMGTDTQYF
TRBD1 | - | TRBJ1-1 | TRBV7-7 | TGTGCTAGCAGCTTGGACAGGGGGGCTGAAGCTTTCTTT | CASSLDRGAEAFF
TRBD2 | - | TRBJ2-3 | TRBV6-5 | TGTGCCAGCCGCCGCCGAACTAGCGGAACAGATACGCAGTATTTT | CASRRRTSGTDTQYF
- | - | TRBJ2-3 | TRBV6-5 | TGTGCCAGCAGTAGAGGGACTGGGAGCACAGATACGCAGTATTTT | CASSRGTGSTDTQYF
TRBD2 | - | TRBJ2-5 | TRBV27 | TGTGCCAGCAGTCGCGCCGGGACTAGCGGTTTGGGGGGGGCCCAGTACTTC | CASSRAGTSGLGGAQYF
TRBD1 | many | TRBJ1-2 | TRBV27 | TGTGCCAGCAGAGAGACAGGGGCCAACTATGGCTACACCTTC | CASRETGANYGYTF
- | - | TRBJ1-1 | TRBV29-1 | TGCAGCGTTGGGTACAGTGGGACTGAAGCTTTCTTT | CSVGYSGTEAFF
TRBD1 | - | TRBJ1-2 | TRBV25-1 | TGTGCCAGCAGTCCTCCCCGGGACAGGGGACCCAACTATGGCTACACCTTC | CASSPPRDRGPNYGYTF
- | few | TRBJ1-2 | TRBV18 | TGTGCCAGCTCACCAGAGAACCCCCTCAACTCCTACACCTTC | CASSPENPLNSYTF
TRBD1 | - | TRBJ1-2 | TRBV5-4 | TGTGCCAGCAGCTACAGGGGCACCGGTGGCTACACCTTC | CASSYRGTGGYTF
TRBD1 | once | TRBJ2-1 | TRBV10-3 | TGTGCCATCAGTTACAGGGGGGATGAGCAGTTCTTC | CAISYRGDEQFF
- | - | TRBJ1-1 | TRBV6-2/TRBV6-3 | TGTGCCAGCAGTTACTCGGCAGGCGGGTACACTGAAGCTTTCTTT | CASSYSAGGYTEAFF
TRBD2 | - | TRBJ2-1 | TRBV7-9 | TGTGCCAGCAGCCTCGGGGGGTCGGAGCAGTTCTTC | CASSLGGSEQFF
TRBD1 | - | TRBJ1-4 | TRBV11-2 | TGTGCCAGCAGCTTAGTAGGGACAGGGAAAGAAAAACTGTTTTTT | CASSLVGTGKEKLFF
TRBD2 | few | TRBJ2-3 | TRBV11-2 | TGTGCCAGTGGGGGGGACGGGAGGAGGAAAGATACGCAGTATTTT | CASGGDGRRKDTQYF
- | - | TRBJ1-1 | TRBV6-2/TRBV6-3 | TGTGCCAGCAGTTACGAGGGATTAGGAGCTTTCTTT | CASSYEGLGAFF
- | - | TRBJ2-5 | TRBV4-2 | TGTGCCAGCAGCCAAGATGGGGGACAAAAAGGAGAGACCCAGTACTTC | CASSQDGGQKGETQYF
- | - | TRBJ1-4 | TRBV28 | TGTGCCAGCAGTGGCCCGGTACGGGGAGAAAAACTGTTTTTT | CASSGPVRGEKLFF
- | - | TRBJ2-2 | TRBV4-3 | TGCGCCAGCAGCCAAGATCTTGGCGGCACCGGGGAGCTGTTTTTT | CASSQDLGGTGELFF
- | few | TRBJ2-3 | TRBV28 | TGTGCCAGCAGTTTCTTCAGGGGAGATACGCAGTATTTT | CASSFFRGDTQYF
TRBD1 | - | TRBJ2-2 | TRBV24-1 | TGTGCCACCAGTGATTTGCCGGGACAGGGACCGAACACCGGGGAGCTGTTTTTT | CATSDLPGQGPNTGELFF
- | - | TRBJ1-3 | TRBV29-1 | TGCAGCGTTCGTAGGACTTCGAGCTCTGGAAACACCATATATTTT | CSVRRTSSSGNTIYF
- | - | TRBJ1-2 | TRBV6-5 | TGTGCCAGCAGAACAGCGGGCTATGGCTACACCTTC | CASRTAGYGYTF
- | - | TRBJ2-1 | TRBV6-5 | TGTGCCAGCAGACCAACCTCGAGCTCCTACAATGAGCAGTTCTTC | CASRPTSSSYNEQFF
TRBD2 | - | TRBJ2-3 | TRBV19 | TGTGCCACTGGACTAGCGGGATCAGATACGCAGTATTTT | CATGLAGSDTQYF
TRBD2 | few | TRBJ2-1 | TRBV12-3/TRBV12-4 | TGTGCCAGCAGGCCTAGCGGACCCAATGAGCAGTTCTTC | CASRPSGPNEQFF
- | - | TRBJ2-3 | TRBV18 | TGTGCCAGCTCACCCGAGGGCCGCACAGATACGCAGTATTTT | CASSPEGRTDTQYF
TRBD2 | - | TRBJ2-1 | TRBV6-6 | TGTGCCAGCAGTTATCTAGCGGGCTACAATGAGCAGTTCTTC | CASSYLAGYNEQFF
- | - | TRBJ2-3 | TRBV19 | TGTGCCAGCACATCGGGTCTAGAGTCAGATACGCAGTATTTT | CASTSGLESDTQYF
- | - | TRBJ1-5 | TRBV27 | TGTGCCAGCAGTTTGCGGGGGCACGGGTTTCCCCAGCATTTT | CASSLRGHGFPQHF
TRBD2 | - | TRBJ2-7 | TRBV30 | TGTGCCCAACAGCGGGAGGGCCTTCACGAGCAGTACTTC | CAQQREGLHEQYF
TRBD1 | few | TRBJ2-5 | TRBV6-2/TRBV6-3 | TGTGCCAGCAGTTTGGACAGGGTCCGGGAGACCCAGTACTTC | CASSLDRVRETQYF
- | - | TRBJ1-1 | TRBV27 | TGTGCCAGCAGTCCGCCCTGGGGGGAGGCTTTCTTT | CASSPPWGEAFF
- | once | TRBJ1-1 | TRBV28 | TGTGCCAGCAGTTTACGAGGGGCGGGGGACACTGAAGCTTTCTTT | CASSLRGAGDTEAFF
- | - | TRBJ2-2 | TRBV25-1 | TGTGCCAGCAGTGAATATAGGCAGGGATGGACCGGGGAGCTGTTTTTT | CASSEYRQGWTGELFF
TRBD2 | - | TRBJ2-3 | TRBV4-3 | TGCGCCAGCAGCCAAGAGGCGGGACTAGTAGATTCGGATACGCAGTATTTT | CASSQEAGLVDSDTQYF
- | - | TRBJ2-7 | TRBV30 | TGTGCCTGCCGTACTGGGAGGAACGAGCAGTACTTC | CACRTGRNEQYF
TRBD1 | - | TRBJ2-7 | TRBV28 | TGTGCCAGCGGGACGGGACAGGGGACCTACGAGCAGTACTTC | CASGTGQGTYEQYF
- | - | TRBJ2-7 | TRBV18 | TGTGCCAGCTCACCCCGGGACGGGAGCTCCTACGAGCAGTACTTC | CASSPRDGSSYEQYF
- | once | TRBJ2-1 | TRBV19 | TGTGCCAGTAGTATCGTGGCTAATGAGCAGTTCTTC | CASSIVANEQFF
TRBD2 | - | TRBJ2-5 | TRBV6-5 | TGTGCCAGCAGCTGGACTAGGATCGAGACCCAGTACTTC | CASSWTRIETQYF
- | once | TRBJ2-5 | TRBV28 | TGTGCCAGCAGTTTATTCCAGGGAACTCAAGAGACCCAGTACTTC | CASSLFQGTQETQYF
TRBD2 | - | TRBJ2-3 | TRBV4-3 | TGCGCCAGCAGCCAAGCGGCGACTAGCGGGAGTTTTGATACGCAGTATTTT | CASSQAATSGSFDTQYF
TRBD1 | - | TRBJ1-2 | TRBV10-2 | TGCGCCAGGATCAGCAGCTCCACAGGGGACGGCTTCTATGGCTACACCTTC | CARISSSTGDGFYGYTF
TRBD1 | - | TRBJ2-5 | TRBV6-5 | TGTGCCAGCAGCAGGGGGCGAGGGTACCAAGAGACCCAGTACTTC | CASSRGRGYQETQYF
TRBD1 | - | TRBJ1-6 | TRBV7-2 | TGTGCCAGCAGCAGACAGGGTAGGGGTTCACCCCTCCACTTT | CASSRQGRGSPLHF
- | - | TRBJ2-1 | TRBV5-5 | TGTGCCAGCAGCGAGGGACACTACAATGAGCAGTTCTTC | CASSEGHYNEQFF
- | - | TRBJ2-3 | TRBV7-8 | TGTGCCAGCAGCTCGACGCTAGGGGCAGATACGCAGTATTTT | CASSSTLGADTQYF